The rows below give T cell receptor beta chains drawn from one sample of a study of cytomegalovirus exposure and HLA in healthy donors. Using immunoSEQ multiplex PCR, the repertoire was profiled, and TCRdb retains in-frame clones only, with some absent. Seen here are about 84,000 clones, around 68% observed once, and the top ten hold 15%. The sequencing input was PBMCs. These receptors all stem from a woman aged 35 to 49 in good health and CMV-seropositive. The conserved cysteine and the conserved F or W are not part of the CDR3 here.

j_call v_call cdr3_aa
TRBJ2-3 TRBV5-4 ASSFFLGIDTQY
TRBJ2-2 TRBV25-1 ASSLLPGTATNTGELF
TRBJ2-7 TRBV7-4 ASSRSRGGYEQY
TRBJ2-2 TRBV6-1 ASSEYWGPGAPGELF
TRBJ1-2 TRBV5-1 ASSGSGKNGYGYT
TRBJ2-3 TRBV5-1 ASSLGRKSGDTQY
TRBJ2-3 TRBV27 ASSAIGGASGSRWGDTQY
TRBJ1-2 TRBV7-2 ASSKGQGDGYT
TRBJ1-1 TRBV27 ASVLGGETEAF
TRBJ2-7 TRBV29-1 SVTRGGPTYEQY
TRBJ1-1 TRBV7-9 ASSLLTGGMNTEAF
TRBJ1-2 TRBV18 ASSPLTGGGYT
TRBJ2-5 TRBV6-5 ASRRHQETQY
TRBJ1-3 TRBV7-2 ASSPRTGFGNTIY
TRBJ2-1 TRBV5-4 ASSLMLAGGGEQF
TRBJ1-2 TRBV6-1 ASSEGTVYGYT
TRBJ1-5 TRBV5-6 ASSLGDSVVQPQH
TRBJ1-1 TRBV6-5 ASRRGTGFTEAF
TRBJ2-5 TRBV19 ASSSGGGETQY
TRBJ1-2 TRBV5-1 ASSFGQIYGYT
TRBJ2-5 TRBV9 ASSVGLAGETQY
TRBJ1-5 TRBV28 ASSLGGTGSNQPQH
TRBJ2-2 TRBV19 ATSGTTGELF
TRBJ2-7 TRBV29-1 SVEDPRGFYGEQY
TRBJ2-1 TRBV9 ASSVGTSGSVSYNEQF
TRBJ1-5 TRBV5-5 ASSLGGQGLEPQH
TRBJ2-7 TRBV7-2 ASSSLTDSAVYEQY
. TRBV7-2 ASSSTGTSAYEQY
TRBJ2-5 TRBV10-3 AISTDRTQETQY
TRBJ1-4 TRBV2 ASRDTRENEKLF
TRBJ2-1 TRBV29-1 SVEPPSGRGYNEQF
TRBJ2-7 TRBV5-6 ASSGGTGTGYEQY
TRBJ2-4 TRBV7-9 ASSEGLAGGKAKNIQY
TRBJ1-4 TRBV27 ASSTKPGGFSEKLF
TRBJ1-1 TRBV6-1 ASSDSWTGAEAF
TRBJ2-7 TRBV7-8 ASSPGTGRHEQY
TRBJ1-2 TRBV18 ASSRNQGAIPGDPSLVP
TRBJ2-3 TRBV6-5 ASSHPGLSTDTQY
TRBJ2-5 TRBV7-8 ASSKSRGVTEETQY
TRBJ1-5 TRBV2 ASRAGQGYGQPQH
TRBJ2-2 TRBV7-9 ASSTTAGLAGSTGELF
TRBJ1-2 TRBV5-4 ASSFQANYGYT
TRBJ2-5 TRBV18 ASSPPNRAQETQY
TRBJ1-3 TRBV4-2 ASSQDLAGAGNTIY
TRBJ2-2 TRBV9 ASSISGTPTNTGELF
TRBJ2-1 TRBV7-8 ASSLASGSHNEQF
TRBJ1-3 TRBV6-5 ASSYSTGSGNTIY
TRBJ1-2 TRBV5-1 ASSSGENGYT
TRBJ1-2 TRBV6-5 ASRQANYGYT
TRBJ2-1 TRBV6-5 ASSYSPPQAYNEQF
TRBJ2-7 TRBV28 ASSSPQGGPYEQY
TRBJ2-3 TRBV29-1 STQLGGLAGNTDTQY
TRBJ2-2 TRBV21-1 ASTHPRLAGSLELF
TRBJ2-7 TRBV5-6 ASSSGLAGMWGYEQY
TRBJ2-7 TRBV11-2 ASSPDRTYEQY
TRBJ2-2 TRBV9 ASSGTGSTGELF
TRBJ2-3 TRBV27 ASSIRPGLVTDTQY